This section outlines one T cell receptor beta chain sequence together with its context. This entry belongs to a study of blood T cell repertoires in COVID-19. The germline V gene encodes CDR1 ENHRY and CDR2 SYGVKD. Trimming removed 8 bases from V and 5 bases from J; junction bases left unmatched: 9. There are 14 residues in the CDR3. Sequenced by immunoSEQ multiplex PCR; TCRdb stores in-frame clones only, minus some. The sample carries 120,000 or so clones, more than 65% recorded once. The sequence was obtained from a woman aged 70-85 years with acute or convalescent COVID-19. The chain links TRBV10-3 to TRBJ1-5; TRBD1 matches at 7 bases. Input material: peripheral blood. The CDR3 region is CAISQGDRYQPQHF. The CDR3, as DNA: TGTGCCATCTCCCAGGGGGACAGATATCAGCCCCAGCATTTT.